This paragraph reports one T cell receptor (beta chain). What antigen it recognizes has not been identified. The record has no base qualities; no much larger clone is one base away. The collaborating institutions used their own protocols to collect whole blood in K2EDTA tubes. For TCRbeta analysis, collaborators shipped samples in one of three forms: frozen whole blood, isolated PBMCs, or DNA extracted from either of those sample types. This entry comes from a study of blood T cell repertoires in COVID-19 (dated by TCRdb to the early 2020s). Background for the entire study: Samples covering the acute and convalescent phases of COVID-19 were provided by collaborators in the United States, Italy and Spain. The material from the prospective study consisted of cDNA or gDNA derived from T cells, B-cell-depleted T cells, or PBMCs. The dataset comprised deeply sampled blood TCRbeta repertoires from subjects exposed to, actively infected with, or recovered from COVID-19. The repertoires were made available in a free public database intended to serve as a resource for research on the immune response to SARS-CoV-2. The samples were drawn from two sources: the first 160 participants of the ongoing ImmuneRACE study, and 950 to 1,500 subjects contributed by 6 global collaborators. The sample metadata nearly always contained a de-identified subject ID, COVID-19 status, age in years and sex. Where HLA class I and class II types were available, the types were taken from metadata supplied by the sample provider, not from assay-based typing. What the work shows at the level of the full study, not this receptor alone: How much clinical and demographic metadata was included differed by source and by participant, and the metadata was provided uncurated.

TCRbeta CDR3 regions were amplified from genomic DNA using the immunoSEQ Assay, a bias-controlled multiplex PCR. As for the original processing: The number of nucleated cells in each sample was estimated from the amplification of reference gene primers within the assay. To quantify the absolute abundance of each unique TCRbeta CDR3 rearrangement, sequence reads were collapsed and filtered. For each sample, productive Simpson clonality was calculated as the square root of Simpson's diversity index across productive rearrangements. Here the immuneACCESS table is served through TCRdb, limited to in-frame sequences with V and J called. Missing clones are a known gap in these copies; in checked studies unresolved V genes cover under half, and the rest lacks a known reason. That table gives V, J and clone size, and the DNA gave D and trimming. The sample table holds approximately 45,000 clones, of which 65% to 90% were seen once. In total, the top ten clones hold about 2.9% of the sample.

From the germline V gene (reference sequence), CDR1 is GTSNPN and CDR2 is SVGIG. Deletion took 0 bases off V and 7 bases off J, with a span of 6 bases between the germline ends. Counted from cysteine to phenylalanine, this CDR3 has 12 amino acids. The entry retains the CDR3 DNA only, 36 bases that are in frame from base 1. The chain was built from TRBV30 and TRBJ1-4; the D gene is unclear. Sequencing input: peripheral blood. This TCR derives from an elderly woman with acute or convalescent COVID-19. The CDR3 corresponds to CAWSVQSEKLFF. The bases read TGTGCCTGGAGTGTACAGAGTGAAAAACTGTTTTTT.